These T cell receptor beta chains were read from a single sample in a study of early stage breast cancer tumors. Produced via immunoSEQ multiplex PCR; TCRdb's table is partial and in-frame only. The sample includes around 11,000 clones, about 80% of them seen just once. The sequencing sample was made of breast tumor tissue. The receptors come from a person aged 70 to 85 with breast cancer. The CDR3 runs from the conserved cysteine through the conserved F or W. A D gene is named only where the DNA matches it firmly. Not every row has a clone size; where given, it reads once, few, many or a size class.

V,J,D,size,CDR3,DNA
TRBV5-6,TRBJ1-4,NA,few,CASSLVSQGREKLFF,TGTGCCAGCAGCTTGGTGTCACAGGGACGCGAAAAACTGTTTTTT
TRBV5-1,TRBJ1-1,NA,once,CASSLQGMGTEAFF,TGCGCCAGCAGCTTGCAGGGGATGGGCACTGAAGCTTTCTTT
TRBV4-1,TRBJ1-6,NA,NA,CASSQDPAGVRGSPLHF,TGCGCCAGCAGCCAAGATCCGGCGGGGGTCCGGGGGTCACCCCTCCACTTT
TRBV6-5,TRBJ2-5,NA,NA,CASSYSGTLPETQYF,TGTGCCAGCAGTTACTCGGGGACATTGCCAGAGACCCAGTACTTC
TRBV23-1,TRBJ2-7,NA,NA,CASTQGSGEEQYF,TGCGCCAGCACCCAGGGGTCAGGGGAGGAGCAGTACTTC
TRBV5-5,TRBJ1-2,NA,NA,CASSFEAQGDYGYTF,TGTGCCAGCAGCTTCGAGGCACAGGGTGACTATGGCTACACCTTC
TRBV7-6,TRBJ2-1,NA,NA,CASSLAHLRQEQFF,TGTGCCAGCAGCTTAGCGCATTTAAGACAGGAGCAGTTCTTC
TRBV2,TRBJ1-2,NA,few,CASTSGNWGYTF,TGTGCCAGTACTTCAGGGAATTGGGGCTACACCTTC
TRBV7-8,TRBJ2-1,NA,NA,CASSSNRDSWQFF,TGTGCCAGCAGCTCCAATCGGGATAGTTGGCAGTTCTTC
TRBV30,TRBJ2-1,TRBD2,NA,CAWSGGIYNEQFF,TGTGCCTGGAGCGGGGGGATTTACAATGAGCAGTTCTTC